The next 26 T cell receptor beta chains were all read from a single sample in a study of blood T cell repertoires in COVID-19. Sequencing used immunoSEQ multiplex PCR; TCRdb keeps in-frame clones, though not all of them. Found here are 270,000 or so clones, 85% to 90% of them singletons; the top ten hold over 4%. The sample consisted of PBMCs or T cells enriched from blood (not recorded which). All receptors derive from a woman aged 25 to 45 with acute COVID-19.

V is TRBV27 and J is TRBJ2-1; a possible D gene is TRBD1 (6 bases). CDR1 and CDR2 (germline): MNHEY, SMNVEV (reference sequence). This CDR3 has 18 residues. V was clipped by 8 bases and J by 2 bases, with 25 bases between them. As DNA, the CDR3 is TGTGCCAGCTACCAGACAGGTCCTCACTACTCCACCTACAATGAGCAGTTCTTC. Translation gives CASYQTGPHYSTYNEQFF.

In DNA form, the CDR3 reads TGCGCCAGCAGCCAAGGAGGTCGGCGGGAGACAATCGGGGAGCTGTTTTTT. Translated: CASSQGGRRETIGELFF. The V gene is TRBV4-1, the J gene TRBJ2-2; the match to TRBD2 covers 7 bases. The CDR3 runs 17 residues. V shed 1 base and J 7 bases; nucleotides not matched to a gene: 12. Germline-derived CDR1 and CDR2 are MGHRA and YSYEKL.

The chain carries TRBV18 and TRBJ2-7; D possibly corresponds to TRBD1 (6 bases). This CDR3 has 15 residues. Germline assignment: CDR1 KGHSH and CDR2 LQKENI. V lost 2 bases to trimming and J lost 0 bases, with 11 bases between them. The CDR3 DNA reads as TGTGCCAGCTCACCATCCCAGGGGAGCTCCTACGAGCAGTACTTC. Its protein is CASSPSQGSSYEQYF.

The chain joins TRBV7-2 to TRBJ1-1, with unresolved D. Germline CDR1 is SGHTA and CDR2 is FQGNSA. The CDR3 is 14 residues long. Trimming removed 2 bases at V and 4 bases at J, with 11 bases between. The CDR3 DNA is TGTGCCAGCAGCTTATTAGCCGAAACCACTGAAGCTTTCTTT. As protein: CASSLLAETTEAFF.

This clone was recorded once. The V gene is TRBV20-1, the J gene TRBJ2-7; 7 bases align to TRBD1. CDR3 size: 13 residues. V gave up 3 bases and J gave up 6 bases; unmatched junction bases: 8. CDR1 is DFQATT and CDR2 is SNEGSKA in the germline V gene (reference sequence). This CDR3 reads CSASITGDGEQYF. Written as DNA, the CDR3 is TGCAGTGCTAGTATCACAGGGGATGGCGAGCAGTACTTC.

The chain combines TRBV29-1 with TRBJ2-3; a possible D gene is TRBD1 (6 bases). V was pared by 6 bases and J by 5 bases, with 15 bases between. Looked up from germline, CDR1 is SQVTM and CDR2 is ANQGSEA. CDR3 length: 13 amino acids. The CDR3 is CSVRGYYVDTQYF. The DNA of the CDR3 is TGCAGCGTGAGGGGGTATTATGTAGATACGCAGTATTTT.

The chain is built from TRBV19 and TRBJ2-5, with 9 bases aligning to TRBD2. The CDR3 is made up of 13 amino acids. The junction had 3 bases not matched to a gene; V was cut back by 6 bases and J by 4 bases. The V gene's germline CDR1 is LNHDA and CDR2 SQIVND (reference sequence). CDR3 nucleotide sequence: TGTGCCAGTAGGGGGACTAGCAGAGAGACCCAGTACTTC. It codes for CASRGTSRETQYF. The complete variable domain, with remaining parts taken from reference TRBV19 and TRBJ2-5, reads DGGITQSPKYLFRKEGQNVTLSCEQNLNHDAMYWYRQDPGQGLRLIYYSQIVNDFQKGDIAEGYSVSREKKESFPLTVTSAQKNPTAFYLCASRGTSRETQYFGPGTRLLVL.

The chain carries TRBV14 and TRBJ2-2, with D tentatively TRBD2 (6 bases). V gave up 0 bases and J gave up 6 bases, with 11 bases separating them. The CDR3 is made up of 15 amino acids. Germline V gene lookup returns CDR1 SGHDN and CDR2 FVKESK. The CDR3 loop is CASSQDRREAGELFF. CDR3 coding DNA: TGTGCCAGCAGCCAAGATCGGAGGGAGGCCGGGGAGCTGTTTTTT.

The chain couples TRBV5-1 to TRBJ2-7; TRBD1 aligns across 10 bases. Trimming cost V 0 bases and J 4 bases; bases outside gene matches: 1. This CDR3 comprises 14 residues. Germline V lookup: CDR1 SGHRS, CDR2 YFSETQ. The CDR3 DNA follows: TGCGCCAGCAGCTTGGGGACAGGGGGGTACGAGCAGTACTTC. Its protein product is CASSLGTGGYEQYF. The full variable domain, with the rest looked up from reference TRBV5-1 and TRBJ2-7, is KAGVTQTPRYLIKTRGQQVTLSCSPISGHRSVSWYQQTPGQGLQFLFEYFSETQRNKGNFPGRFSGRQFSNSRSEMNVSTLELGDSALYLCASSLGTGGYEQYFGPGTRLTVT.

This chain links TRBV6-5 with TRBJ2-5; TRBD1 is a possible D gene (6 bases). The germline CDR1 and CDR2 sequences are MNHEY and SVGAGI. V shed 5 bases and J shed 5 bases, with 18 bases lying between them. The CDR3 runs 15 residues. CDR3 protein: CASSRTYRVTETQYF. The CDR3 bases are TGTGCCAGCAGTAGAACCTACAGGGTTACGGAGACCCAGTACTTC.

The chain recombines TRBV29-1 with TRBJ2-7; tentative D call: TRBD2 (6 bases). Trimming stripped 4 bases from V and 1 base from J, with 14 bases between. Germline assignment: CDR1 SQVTM and CDR2 ANQGSEA. CDR3 size: 14 residues. The CDR3 loop is CSVVSGDTSYEQYF. DNA for the CDR3: TGCAGCGTTGTTTCGGGGGATACATCCTACGAGCAGTACTTC.

This clone was picked up a small number of times. The chain links TRBV14 to TRBJ2-7; D possibly corresponds to TRBD1 (6 bases). Between the trimmed V and J ends, which lost 0 bases and 5 bases, there was a span of 11 bases. The germline CDR1 and CDR2 sequences are SGHDN and FVKESK. CDR3 length: 14 amino acids. This chain's CDR3 is CASSQEQGRDEQYF. CDR3 bases: TGTGCCAGCAGCCAAGAACAGGGTCGCGACGAGCAGTACTTC. Using reference TRBV14 and TRBJ2-7 for the parts outside the CDR3, the full variable domain is EAGVTQFPSHSVIEKGQTVTLRCDPISGHDNLYWYRRVMGKEIKFLLHFVKESKQDESGMPNNRFLAERTGGTYSTLKVQPAELEDSGVYFCASSQEQGRDEQYFGPGTRLTVT.

The chain links TRBV18 to TRBJ1-2; 8 bases are a match to TRBD1. V lost 4 bases to trimming and J lost 6 bases; unmatched junction nucleotides: 4. The germline CDR1 and CDR2 sequences are KGHSH and LQKENI. The CDR3 length is 13 residues. The CDR3 DNA sequence: TGTGCCAGCTCACTACCGACAGGGGATGGCTACACCTTC. It encodes CASSLPTGDGYTF.

The chain carries TRBV4-3 and TRBJ1-4, with D unclear. Looked up from germline, CDR1 is LGHNA and CDR2 is YSLEER. This CDR3 is built from 15 residues. V was shortened by 6 bases and J by 3 bases, with 14 bases between the two germline ends. The CDR3 DNA reads as TGCGCCAGCAGTGTTGTGAGGGCGCCTAATGAAAAACTGTTTTTT. The encoded protein is CASSVVRAPNEKLFF.

This clone was recorded once. This chain connects TRBV19 to TRBJ2-3, with 10 nucleotides matching TRBD2. From germline, CDR1 is LNHDA and CDR2 SQIVND (reference sequence). This CDR3 contains 16 residues. The trim removed 5 bases at V and 1 base at J, leaving 6 bases unmatched. CDR3 sequence (DNA): TGTGCCAGTAGTTCACCCGGGACTAGCGGCACAGATACGCAGTATTTT. It specifies CASSSPGTSGTDTQYF.

The chain employs TRBV15 and TRBJ2-3, with D unclear. The CDR3 is 13 amino acids. V was cut by 3 bases and J by 4 bases, with 8 bases left in between. Germline CDR1 is LNHNV and CDR2 is YYDKDF (reference sequence). CDR3 sequence (DNA): TGTGCCACCAGCAGCCGTCCCGCAGATACGCAGTATTTT. This gives the protein CATSSRPADTQYF.

J is TRBJ2-1 and V is TRBV18, with 10 bases aligning to TRBD2. The junction had 7 bases not matched to a gene; V was cut back by 3 bases and J by 8 bases. The CDR3 has 15 amino acids. Germline V lookup: CDR1 KGHSH, CDR2 LQKENI. For the CDR3, the DNA is TGTGCCAGCTCACCCCGAGGGCTAGCGGGGGATGAGCAGTTCTTC. This translates into CASSPRGLAGDEQFF.

V usage is TRBV12-3 or TRBV12-4 and J usage is TRBJ1-1, with D possibly matching TRBD1 (6 bases). This CDR3 is 13 amino acids long. V was clipped by 5 bases and J by 10 bases, with 17 bases between them. The CDR3 is CASSPRQGYGAFF. CDR3 nucleotides: TGTGCCAGCAGTCCTCGGCAGGGGTACGGAGCTTTCTTT.

V gene TRBV9 combines with J gene TRBJ1-4, with 10 nucleotides matching TRBD1. V lost 4 bases and J lost 7; bases outside the gene matches: 7. This CDR3 comprises 15 residues. The germline CDR1 and CDR2 sequences are SGDLS and YYNGEE. The CDR3 loop is CASSLWTGGGEKLFF. The CDR3 DNA reads TGTGCCAGCAGCCTATGGACAGGGGGTGGTGAAAAACTGTTTTTT.

The V gene is TRBV5-5, the J gene TRBJ2-7, with TRBD2 matching over 8 bases. Germline loops: CDR1 SGHKS, CDR2 YYEKEE (reference sequence). V lost 0 bases, J lost 6 bases, and 5 bases stayed unmatched. This CDR3 contains 14 residues. The CDR3 region is CASSLESGRSEQYF. CDR3 DNA: TGTGCCAGCAGCTTGGAGAGCGGGAGATCCGAGCAGTACTTC.

The rearrangement links TRBV15 to TRBJ2-1, with D perhaps matching TRBD1 (5 bases). Germline lookup yields CDR1 LNHNV and CDR2 YYDKDF (reference sequence). This CDR3 is 15 amino acids long. Trimming left V 5 bases short and J 5 bases short, with 16 bases between. The CDR3 DNA reads as TGTGCCACCAGCCCAGATCTAGGGGTACACAATGAGCAGTTCTTC. Residues: CATSPDLGVHNEQFF.

This clone was detected only once. The chain links TRBV7-6 to TRBJ2-3; 10 nucleotides agree with TRBD1. The CDR3 covers 15 residues. V trimming: 4 bases; J trimming: 2 bases; junction bases outside the gene matches: 3. The germline V gene encodes CDR1 SGHVS and CDR2 FNYEAQ. CDR3: CASSSDRGLTDTQYF. CDR3 DNA: TGTGCCAGCAGCTCCGACAGGGGGCTCACAGATACGCAGTATTTT.

The J gene is TRBJ1-5, the V gene TRBV5-4; 7 nucleotides line up with TRBD1. CDR3 size: 16 residues. In germline, CDR1 is SGHNT, CDR2 YYREEE (reference sequence). V dropped 0 bases and J dropped 3; count of bases not matched to a gene: 6. The CDR3 loop is CASSLDPGQNNQPQHF. DNA for the CDR3: TGTGCCAGCAGCTTGGACCCGGGACAGAACAATCAGCCCCAGCATTTT.

The chain combines TRBV18 with TRBJ1-4; D not certain. Germline V gene lookup returns CDR1 KGHSH and CDR2 LQKENI. This CDR3 is built from 12 residues. V was cut by 5 bases and J by 3 bases, with 4 bases left in between. This CDR3 is CASSGPNEKLFF. The CDR3 nucleotides read TGTGCCAGCTCAGGGCCTAATGAAAAACTGTTTTTT.

The rearrangement joins TRBV3-1 (or the pseudogene TRBV3-2) to TRBJ2-7, with TRBD2 matching 8 bases. The V segment lost 1 base and the J segment 5 bases; nucleotides outside the gene matches: 4. CDR3 size: 14 residues. The V gene's germline CDR1 is LGHDT and CDR2 YNNKEL (reference sequence). Here the CDR3 reads CASSQGILADEQYF. CDR3 nucleotides: TGTGCCAGCAGCCAAGGAATACTAGCGGACGAGCAGTACTTC.

This clone has just one count. CDR3 in amino acids: CASSLGVFGHPYNTGELFF. The DNA for the CDR3 is TGTGCCAGCAGCTTAGGGGTCTTCGGACACCCTTACAACACCGGGGAGCTGTTTTTT. The chain links TRBV11-3 to TRBJ2-2; D is perhaps TRBD1 (5 bases). Looked up from germline, CDR1 is SGHNT and CDR2 is YENEEA. The CDR3 is 19 amino acids. Between the trimmed V and J ends, which lost 1 base and 2 bases, there was a span of 20 bases.